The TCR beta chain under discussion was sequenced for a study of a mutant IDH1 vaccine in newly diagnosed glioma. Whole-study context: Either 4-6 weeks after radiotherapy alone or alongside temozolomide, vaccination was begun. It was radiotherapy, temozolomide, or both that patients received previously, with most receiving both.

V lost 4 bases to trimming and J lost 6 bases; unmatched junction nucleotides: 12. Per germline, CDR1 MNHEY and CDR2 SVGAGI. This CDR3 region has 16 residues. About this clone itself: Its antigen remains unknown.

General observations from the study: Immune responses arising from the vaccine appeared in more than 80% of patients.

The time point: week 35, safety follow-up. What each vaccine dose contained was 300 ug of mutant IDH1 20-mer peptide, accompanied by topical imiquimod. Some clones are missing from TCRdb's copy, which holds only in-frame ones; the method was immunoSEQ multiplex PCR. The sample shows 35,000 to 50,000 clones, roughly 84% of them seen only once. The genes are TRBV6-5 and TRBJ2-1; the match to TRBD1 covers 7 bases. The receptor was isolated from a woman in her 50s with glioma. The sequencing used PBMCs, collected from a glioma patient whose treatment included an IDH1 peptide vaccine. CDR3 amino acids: CASSSRSPTGINEQFF. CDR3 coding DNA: TGTGCCAGCAGTTCACGGTCCCCGACAGGGATCAATGAGCAGTTCTTC.